These 25 T cell receptor beta chains were all obtained from the same sample, sequenced in a study of blood T cell repertoires in COVID-19 (dated by TCRdb to 2018 to 2021). The library was generated by the immunoSEQ multiplex PCR assay. TCRdb took this table from immuneACCESS and kept in-frame rearrangements with V and J called. Such tables lack part of the clones; where checked against another copy, unresolved V genes explain under half of the gap, and the rest is unexplained. The sample table contains 210,000 or so clones; only one count was recorded for under 90% of them. The top ten constitute less than 20% of the sample. Specimen: peripheral blood. The source of these receptors is a woman aged 80 or over with active or convalescent COVID-19.

In the case of this clone: In the same sample, other DNA sequences code for this CDR3. The V call is TRBV9, the J call TRBJ1-6; D uncertain. The V gene lost 0 bases and the J gene lost 8 bases, with 6 bases spanning the gap. Germline CDR1 and CDR2: SGDLS and YYNGEE. The CDR3 has 13 amino acids. CDR3 sequence (DNA): TGTGCCAGCAGCGTAGGTGCGGATTCACCCCTCCACTTT. It codes for CASSVGADSPLHF.

The chain employs TRBV30 and TRBJ2-1; TRBD2 matches at 9 bases. The ends lost 0 bases at V and 8 bases at J; junction bases unmatched: 8. The CDR3 sequence is 15 residues long. Germline CDR1 is GTSNPN and CDR2 is SVGIG (reference sequence). Written as DNA, the CDR3 is TGTGCCTGGAGTGTCGGTAGCGGGAGTCGGGATGAGCAGTTCTTC. Its translation: CAWSVGSGSRDEQFF. Drawing the rest from reference TRBV30 and TRBJ2-1, the complete variable domain is SQTIHQWPATLVQPVGSPLSLECTVEGTSNPNLYWYRQAAGRGLQLLFYSVGIGQISSEVPQNLSASRPQDRQFILSSKKLLLSDSGFYLCAWSVGSGSRDEQFFGPGTRLTVL.

A few counts support this clone. Within the sample, other DNA sequences also encode this same CDR3. The gene calls are TRBV6-1 and TRBJ2-2, with a possible D match to TRBD1 (5 bases). The V gene lost 2 bases and the J gene lost 5 bases, with 6 bases spanning the gap. The CDR3 spans 13 residues. Per the germline V gene, CDR1 is MNHNS and CDR2 is SASEGT. The CDR3 DNA sequence: TGTGCCAGCAGTGAATCAGGGACCGGGGAGCTGTTTTTT. Protein: CASSESGTGELFF.

The V call is TRBV6-5, the J call TRBJ1-5; 10 nucleotides align to TRBD1. Per the germline V gene, CDR1 is MNHEY and CDR2 is SVGAGI. This CDR3 is built from 13 residues. J was trimmed by 15 bases and V by 8 bases; bases with no gene match: 13. CDR3 sequence reads: CASVPTGGSVWHF. The CDR3 coding sequence is TGTGCCAGCGTTCCGACAGGGGGCTCCGTTTGGCATTTT.

This chain uses TRBV21-1 with TRBJ1-1. TRBV21-1 is deemed a pseudogene. The CDR3 covers 12 residues. The CDR3 here is CASSNGGTEAFF. Written as DNA, the CDR3 is TGTGCCAGCAGCAACGGAGGGACTGAAGCTTTCTTT.

V usage is TRBV5-1 and J usage is TRBJ2-7; TRBD1 aligns across 7 bases. Trimming cost V 2 bases and J 0 bases; bases outside gene matches: 2. There are 14 residues in the CDR3. Germline V lookup: CDR1 SGHRS, CDR2 YFSETQ. CDR3 sequence: CASSFWDSSYEQYF. Here the CDR3 DNA reads TGCGCCAGCAGCTTTTGGGACAGCTCCTACGAGCAGTACTTC.

The gene calls are TRBV4-2 and TRBJ1-2; the match to TRBD1 covers 9 bases. V lost 1 base, J lost 6 bases, and 12 bases stayed unmatched. CDR1 and CDR2 (germline): LGHNA, YNFKEQ. The CDR3 length is 17 residues. CDR3 loop: CASSQVGRDREGDGYTF. Written as DNA, the CDR3 is TGTGCCAGCAGCCAAGTAGGACGGGACAGGGAAGGGGATGGCTACACCTTC.

This chain joins TRBV19 and TRBJ2-7; 7 positions match TRBD1. With 6 bases clipped from V and 0 bases from J, the junction kept 11 bases outside the gene matches. The germline CDR1 and CDR2 sequences are LNHDA and SQIVND (reference sequence). The CDR3 runs 16 residues. Written as DNA, the CDR3 is TGTGCCAGTAGCGACTACCGGGACAGATACTCCTACGAGCAGTACTTC. Protein product: CASSDYRDRYSYEQYF.

The genes are TRBV6-2 or TRBV6-3 and TRBJ1-3; D remains unclear. V lost 2 bases to trimming and J lost 0 bases, with 8 bases between them. Germline values: CDR1 MNHEY, CDR2 SVGEGT. This CDR3 is 15 amino acids long. The CDR3 reads CASSYPGGSGNTIYF. The CDR3 bases are TGTGCCAGCAGTTACCCTGGAGGCTCTGGAAACACCATATATTTT.

This chain uses TRBV29-1 with TRBJ1-2, with 7 bases fitting TRBD1. V shed 4 bases and J 5 bases; nucleotides not matched to a gene: 10. CDR3 length: 14 residues. Germline CDR1 and CDR2: SQVTM and ANQGSEA. CDR3 loop: CSVVGGQSLYGYTF. The CDR3 nucleotides read TGCAGCGTTGTGGGGGGACAGAGCCTATATGGCTACACCTTC.

This chain links TRBV7-8 with TRBJ2-2, with 11 bases identical to TRBD2. The CDR3 is made up of 16 amino acids. V gave up 5 bases and J gave up 4 bases; unmatched junction bases: 6. The germline gives CDR1 SGHVS, CDR2 FQNEAQ. The DNA of the CDR3 is TGTGCCAGCAGCCCGCCCGGACTAGCGGGCACCGGGGAGCTGTTTTTT. This sequence encodes CASSPPGLAGTGELFF.

The rearrangement uses TRBV5-6 and TRBJ2-4, with 8 bases that match TRBD2. The CDR3 is made up of 13 amino acids. Germline V gene lookup returns CDR1 SGHDT and CDR2 YYEEEE. V was clipped by 4 bases and J by 6 bases; unmatched bases: 3. CDR3 region: CASSMAGGNIQYF. CDR3 nucleotide sequence: TGTGCCAGCAGCATGGCGGGAGGAAACATTCAGTACTTC.

The chain carries TRBV5-1 and TRBJ2-1; tentatively, D is TRBD2 (6 bases). Trimming cost V 4 bases and J 3 bases, with 11 bases left between them. CDR1 and CDR2 (germline): SGHRS, YFSETQ. The CDR3 length is 14 residues. CDR3 nucleotide sequence: TGCGCCAGCAGCGCCGGGAGAAACTACAATGAGCAGTTCTTC. Protein: CASSAGRNYNEQFF.

This chain uses TRBV5-1 with TRBJ2-3, with D perhaps matching TRBD1 (6 bases). The CDR3 covers 17 residues. The germline V and J ends were trimmed by 0 bases and 5 bases, with 19 bases remaining between them. Per germline, CDR1 SGHRS and CDR2 YFSETQ. The CDR3 here is CASSLGRGNGGRDTQYF. CDR3 DNA sequence: TGCGCCAGCAGCTTGGGTCGAGGGAATGGGGGCAGAGATACGCAGTATTTT.

This clone appeared once. The V call is TRBV30, the J call TRBJ1-6; D gene ambiguous. Trimming stripped 2 bases from V and 5 bases from J, with 10 bases between. Germline CDR1 GTSNPN, CDR2 SVGIG (reference sequence). The CDR3 sequence is 14 residues long. This chain's CDR3 is CAWSLRGHNSPLHF. DNA for the CDR3: TGTGCCTGGAGTCTACGTGGTCATAATTCACCCCTCCACTTT.

V usage is TRBV7-2 and J usage is TRBJ1-5, with 7 bases aligning to TRBD1. Trimming at V came to 1 base and at J to 13 bases, leaving 4 bases not matched to a gene. Germline V gene lookup returns CDR1 SGHTA and CDR2 FQGNSA. The CDR3 is 12 residues long. CDR3 sequence (DNA): TGTGCCAGCAGCTTAGTACAGGGGCCTCAGCATTTT. Its translation: CASSLVQGPQHF.

The rearrangement links TRBV6-2 or TRBV6-3 to TRBJ1-1; weak D call: TRBD1 (5 bases). V gave up 4 bases and J gave up 4 bases, with 7 bases separating them. This CDR3 is 12 amino acids long. CDR1 MNHEY and CDR2 SVGEGT come from the germline V gene. The CDR3 DNA reads as TGTGCCAGCAGTTGGGGGGGCACTGAAGCTTTCTTT. This sequence encodes CASSWGGTEAFF.

V and J are TRBV7-8 and TRBJ2-2; 8 bases line up with TRBD1. Germline assignment: CDR1 SGHVS and CDR2 FQNEAQ. V shed 5 bases and J 7 bases; nucleotides not matched to a gene: 18. CDR3 length: 18 residues. In nucleotides, the CDR3 is TGTGCCAGCAGCCCACAGGGGGTGTCGGGAGCTGGACGCGGGGAGCTGTTTTTT. It yields the protein CASSPQGVSGAGRGELFF.

The chain uses TRBV5-5 and TRBJ2-1; 8 bases agree with TRBD1. Germline values: CDR1 SGHKS, CDR2 YYEKEE (reference sequence). J gave up 10 bases and V 0 bases, and 9 bases lay outside the gene matches. This CDR3 contains 15 residues. The CDR3 loop is CASSLVGGQVREQFF. The CDR3 DNA reads TGTGCCAGCAGCTTGGTGGGGGGACAGGTGAGGGAGCAGTTCTTC.

This clone was picked up a small number of times. The chain employs TRBV7-2 and TRBJ1-5, with a possible D match to TRBD1 (5 bases). CDR3 length: 15 amino acids. V was clipped by 0 bases and J by 3 bases, with 9 bases between them. From germline, CDR1 is SGHTA and CDR2 FQGNSA. In DNA form, the CDR3 reads TGTGCCAGCAGCTTAGCGCGACAGTTCAATCAGCCCCAGCATTTT. Protein sequence: CASSLARQFNQPQHF.

J is TRBJ2-7 and V is TRBV6-5, with D perhaps TRBD2 (5 bases). This CDR3 contains 13 residues. The germline V gene encodes CDR1 MNHEY and CDR2 SVGAGI. Trimming cost V 8 bases and J 3 bases, with 14 bases left between them. This CDR3 reads CASGRGVDYEQYF. In DNA form, the CDR3 reads TGTGCCAGCGGACGGGGAGTGGACTACGAGCAGTACTTC.

The chain couples TRBV13 to TRBJ2-5, with 9 bases that match TRBD1. Germline V CDR1 and CDR2: PRHDT, FYEKMQ (reference sequence). The CDR3 runs 15 residues. V was clipped by 2 bases and J by 5 bases; unmatched bases: 6. The DNA of the CDR3 is TGTGCCAGCAGCTTAAGGACAGGGGCGGTGGAGACCCAGTACTTC. Its protein is CASSLRTGAVETQYF.

This chain uses TRBV25-1 with TRBJ2-2, with D maybe TRBD2 (7 bases). Germline assignment: CDR1 MGHDK and CDR2 SYGVNS. Trimming shortened V by 6 bases and J by 3 bases, and 14 bases separated the two germline ends. CDR3 length equals 15 residues. The CDR3 loop is CASSPRGGYTGELFF. CDR3 DNA sequence: TGTGCCAGCAGCCCTAGGGGGGGTTACACCGGGGAGCTGTTTTTT.

The chain carries TRBV9 and TRBJ2-1; TRBD2 matches at 14 bases. This CDR3 has 16 amino acids. V trimming: 1 base; J trimming: 6 bases; junction bases outside the gene matches: 3. Germline CDR1 is SGDLS and CDR2 is YYNGEE. DNA for the CDR3: TGTGCCAGCAGCGTATCTGGACTAGCGGGAGGCAATGAGCAGTTCTTC. Translation: CASSVSGLAGGNEQFF.

The chain employs TRBV9 and TRBJ1-5, with D perhaps TRBD1 (6 bases). This CDR3 spans 15 amino acids. Germline V gene lookup returns CDR1 SGDLS and CDR2 YYNGEE. Trimming shortened V by 0 bases and J by 7 bases, and 14 bases separated the two germline ends. The CDR3 nucleotides read TGTGCCAGCAGCGTAGATGGGGGGGCAGCGCAGCCCCAGCATTTT. Amino acid sequence: CASSVDGGAAQPQHF.